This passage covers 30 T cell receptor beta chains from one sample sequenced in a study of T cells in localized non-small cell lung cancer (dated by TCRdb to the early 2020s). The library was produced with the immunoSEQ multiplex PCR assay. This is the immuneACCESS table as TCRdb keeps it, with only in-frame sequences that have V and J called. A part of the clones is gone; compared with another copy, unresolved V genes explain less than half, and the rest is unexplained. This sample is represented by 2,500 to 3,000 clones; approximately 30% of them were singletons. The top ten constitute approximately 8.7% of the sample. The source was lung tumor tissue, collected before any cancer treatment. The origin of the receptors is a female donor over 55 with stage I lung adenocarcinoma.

The CDR3, as DNA: TGTGCCAGCAGCTTACAGGGGGACACCACCGGGGAGCTGTTTTTT. Encoded protein: CASSLQGDTTGELFF. This chain links TRBV11-3 with TRBJ2-2; 7 bases are shared with TRBD1. V was clipped by 2 bases and J by 4 bases; unmatched bases: 4. The CDR3 sequence is 15 residues long. Germline CDR1 reads SGHNT; CDR2 reads YENEEA. The variable domain in full, completed from reference TRBV11-3 and TRBJ2-2, reads EAGVVQSPRYKIIEKKQPVAFWCNPISGHNTLYWYLQNLGQGPELLIRYENEEAVDDSQLPKDRFSAERLKGVDSTLKIQPAELGDSAVYLCASSLQGDTTGELFFGEGSRLTVL.

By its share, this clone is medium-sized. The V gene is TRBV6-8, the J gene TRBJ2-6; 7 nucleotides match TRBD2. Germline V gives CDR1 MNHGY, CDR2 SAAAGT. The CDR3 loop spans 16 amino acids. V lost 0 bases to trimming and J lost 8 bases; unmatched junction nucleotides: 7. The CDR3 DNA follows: TGTGCCAGCAGTTACTCGCTAGGCGGGGGTACCAACGTCCTGACTTTC. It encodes CASSYSLGGGTNVLTF.

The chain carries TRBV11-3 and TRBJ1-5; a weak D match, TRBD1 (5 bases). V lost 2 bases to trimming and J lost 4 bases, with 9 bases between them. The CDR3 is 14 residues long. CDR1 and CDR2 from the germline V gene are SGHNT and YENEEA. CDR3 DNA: TGTGCCAGCAGCTTATTCGGGGGGAATCAGCCCCAGCATTTT. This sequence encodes CASSLFGGNQPQHF.

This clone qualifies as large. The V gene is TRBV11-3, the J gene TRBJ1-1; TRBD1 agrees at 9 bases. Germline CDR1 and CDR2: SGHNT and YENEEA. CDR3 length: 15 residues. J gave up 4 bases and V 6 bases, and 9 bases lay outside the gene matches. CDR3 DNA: TGTGCCAGCAGGGGGACAGGGAAAGGGAGCACTGAAGCTTTCTTT. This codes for CASRGTGKGSTEAFF.

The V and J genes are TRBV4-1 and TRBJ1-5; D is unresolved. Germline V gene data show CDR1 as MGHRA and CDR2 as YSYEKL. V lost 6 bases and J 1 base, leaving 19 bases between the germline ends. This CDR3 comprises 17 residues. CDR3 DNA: TGCGCCAGCAGTCGCAATTTTTGGGAAAACAGCAATCAGCCCCAGCATTTT. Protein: CASSRNFWENSNQPQHF.

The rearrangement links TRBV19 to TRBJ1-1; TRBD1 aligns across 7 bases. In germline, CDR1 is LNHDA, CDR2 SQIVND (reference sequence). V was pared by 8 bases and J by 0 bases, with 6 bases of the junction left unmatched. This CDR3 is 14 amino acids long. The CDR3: CASGQQGMNTEAFF. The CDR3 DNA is TGTGCCAGTGGTCAACAGGGGATGAACACTGAAGCTTTCTTT.

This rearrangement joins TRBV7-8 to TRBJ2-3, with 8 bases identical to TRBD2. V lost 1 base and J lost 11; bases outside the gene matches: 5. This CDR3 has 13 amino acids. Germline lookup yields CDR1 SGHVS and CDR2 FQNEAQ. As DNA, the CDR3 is TGTGCCAGCAGCTTAGTGACTAGCGTTTGGCAGTATTTT. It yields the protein CASSLVTSVWQYF.

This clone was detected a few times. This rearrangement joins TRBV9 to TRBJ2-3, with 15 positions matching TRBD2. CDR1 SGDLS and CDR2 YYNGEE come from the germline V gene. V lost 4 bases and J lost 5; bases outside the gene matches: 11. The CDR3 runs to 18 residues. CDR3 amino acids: CASSPRTSGRARIDTQYF. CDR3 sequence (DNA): TGTGCCAGCAGCCCACGGACTAGCGGGAGGGCCAGGATAGATACGCAGTATTTT.

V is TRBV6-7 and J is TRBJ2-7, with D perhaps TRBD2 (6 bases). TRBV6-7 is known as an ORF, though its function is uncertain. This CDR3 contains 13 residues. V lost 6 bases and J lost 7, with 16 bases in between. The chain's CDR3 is CASSGLLRGEQYV. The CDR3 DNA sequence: TGTGCCAGCAGCGGGCTGCTACGGGGGGAGCAGTACGTC.

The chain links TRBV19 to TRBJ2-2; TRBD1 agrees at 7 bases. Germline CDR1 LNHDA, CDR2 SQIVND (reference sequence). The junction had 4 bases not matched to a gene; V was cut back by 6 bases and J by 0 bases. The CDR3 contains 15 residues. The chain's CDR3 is CASSTTGTNTGELFF. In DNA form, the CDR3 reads TGTGCCAGTAGCACGACAGGGACGAACACCGGGGAGCTGTTTTTT.

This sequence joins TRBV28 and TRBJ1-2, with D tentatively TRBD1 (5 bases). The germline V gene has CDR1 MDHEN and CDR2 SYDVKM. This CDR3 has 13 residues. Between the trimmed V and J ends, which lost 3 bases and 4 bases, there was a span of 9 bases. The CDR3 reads CASSLPGLYGYTF. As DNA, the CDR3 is TGTGCCAGCAGTTTGCCGGGACTCTATGGCTACACCTTC.

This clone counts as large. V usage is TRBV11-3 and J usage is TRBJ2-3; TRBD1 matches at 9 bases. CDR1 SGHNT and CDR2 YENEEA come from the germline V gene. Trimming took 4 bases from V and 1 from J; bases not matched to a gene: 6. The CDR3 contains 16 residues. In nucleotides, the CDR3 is TGTGCCAGCAGCTCCCGACAGGGGGGACGCACAGATACGCAGTATTTT. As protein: CASSSRQGGRTDTQYF. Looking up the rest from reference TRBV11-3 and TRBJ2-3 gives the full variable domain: EAGVVQSPRYKIIEKKQPVAFWCNPISGHNTLYWYLQNLGQGPELLIRYENEEAVDDSQLPKDRFSAERLKGVDSTLKIQPAELGDSAVYLCASSSRQGGRTDTQYFGPGTRLTVL.

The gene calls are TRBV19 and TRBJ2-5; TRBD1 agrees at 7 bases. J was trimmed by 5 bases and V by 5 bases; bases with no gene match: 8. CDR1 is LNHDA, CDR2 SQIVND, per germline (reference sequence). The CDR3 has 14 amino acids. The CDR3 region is CASSPRDSWETQYF. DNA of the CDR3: TGTGCCAGTAGTCCAAGGGACAGTTGGGAGACCCAGTACTTC.

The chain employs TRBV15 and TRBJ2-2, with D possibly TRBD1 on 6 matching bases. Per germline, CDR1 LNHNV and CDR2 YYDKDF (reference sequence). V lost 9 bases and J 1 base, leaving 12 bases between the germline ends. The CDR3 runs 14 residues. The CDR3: CATTLTGNTGELFF. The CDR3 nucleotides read TGTGCCACTACCTTGACAGGGAACACCGGGGAGCTGTTTTTT.

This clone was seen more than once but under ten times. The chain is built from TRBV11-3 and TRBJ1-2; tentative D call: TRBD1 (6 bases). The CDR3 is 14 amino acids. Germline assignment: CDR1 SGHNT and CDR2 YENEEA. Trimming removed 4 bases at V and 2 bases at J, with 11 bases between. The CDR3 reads CASSYPGTNYGYTF. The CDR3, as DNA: TGTGCCAGCAGCTATCCCGGGACAAACTATGGCTACACCTTC. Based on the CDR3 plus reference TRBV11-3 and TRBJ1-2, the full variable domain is EAGVVQSPRYKIIEKKQPVAFWCNPISGHNTLYWYLQNLGQGPELLIRYENEEAVDDSQLPKDRFSAERLKGVDSTLKIQPAELGDSAVYLCASSYPGTNYGYTFGSGTRLTVV.

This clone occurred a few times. The CDR3 loop reads CASSPSLQTVNTEAFF. The CDR3 bases are TGTGCCAGCTCACCATCTCTGCAGACGGTGAACACTGAAGCTTTCTTT. The rearrangement uses TRBV18 and TRBJ1-1; D unresolved. V shed 2 bases and J shed 0 bases, with 13 bases lying between them. The CDR3 consists of 16 residues. Germline V gene sequence: CDR1 KGHSH, CDR2 LQKENI.

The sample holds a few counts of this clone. The CDR3 DNA reads TGTGCCAGCAAGGCCGACGGTGGCAATCAGCCCCAGCATTTT. Protein: CASKADGGNQPQHF. J is TRBJ1-5 and V is TRBV6-8; D unclear. V gave up 7 bases and J gave up 2 bases, with 12 bases separating them. The germline gives CDR1 MNHGY, CDR2 SAAAGT. The CDR3 length is 14 residues.

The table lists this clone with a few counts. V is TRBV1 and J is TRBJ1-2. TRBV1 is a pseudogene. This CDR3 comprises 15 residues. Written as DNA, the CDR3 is TGCGCCAGCAGCCAGCCGTTTGACGCTAACTATGGCTACACCTTC. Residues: CASSQPFDANYGYTF.

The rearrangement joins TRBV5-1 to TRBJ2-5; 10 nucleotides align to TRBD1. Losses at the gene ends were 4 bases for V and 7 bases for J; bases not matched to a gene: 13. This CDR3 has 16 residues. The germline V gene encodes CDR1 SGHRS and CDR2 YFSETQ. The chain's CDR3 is CASSEGQGTILGTQYF. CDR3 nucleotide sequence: TGCGCCAGCAGCGAGGGACAGGGGACAATATTGGGGACCCAGTACTTC.

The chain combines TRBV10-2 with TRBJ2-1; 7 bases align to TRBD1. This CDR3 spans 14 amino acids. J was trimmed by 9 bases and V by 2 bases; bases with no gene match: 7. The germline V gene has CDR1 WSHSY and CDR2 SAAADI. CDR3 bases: TGCGCCAGCAGTGAGGACAGGGTGCGCGGTGAGCAGTTCTTC. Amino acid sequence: CASSEDRVRGEQFF.

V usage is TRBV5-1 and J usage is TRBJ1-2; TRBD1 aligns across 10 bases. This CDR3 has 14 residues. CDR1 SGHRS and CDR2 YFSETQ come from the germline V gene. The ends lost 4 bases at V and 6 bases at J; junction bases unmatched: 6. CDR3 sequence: CASSIDRGRNGYTF. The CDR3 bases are TGCGCCAGCAGCATTGACAGGGGGCGCAATGGCTACACCTTC.

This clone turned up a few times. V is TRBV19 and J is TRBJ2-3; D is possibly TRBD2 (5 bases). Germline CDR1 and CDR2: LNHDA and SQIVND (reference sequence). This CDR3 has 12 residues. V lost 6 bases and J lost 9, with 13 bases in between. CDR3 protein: CASSGNRETQYF. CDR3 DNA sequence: TGTGCCAGTAGCGGGAACCGGGAAACGCAGTATTTT. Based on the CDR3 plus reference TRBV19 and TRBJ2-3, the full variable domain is DGGITQSPKYLFRKEGQNVTLSCEQNLNHDAMYWYRQDPGQGLRLIYYSQIVNDFQKGDIAEGYSVSREKKESFPLTVTSAQKNPTAFYLCASSGNRETQYFGPGTRLTVL.

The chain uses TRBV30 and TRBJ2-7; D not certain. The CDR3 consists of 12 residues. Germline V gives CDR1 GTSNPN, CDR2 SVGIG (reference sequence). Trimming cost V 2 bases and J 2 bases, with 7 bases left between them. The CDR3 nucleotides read TGTGCCTGGAGTACTGGGACCTACGAGCAGTACTTC. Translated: CAWSTGTYEQYF.

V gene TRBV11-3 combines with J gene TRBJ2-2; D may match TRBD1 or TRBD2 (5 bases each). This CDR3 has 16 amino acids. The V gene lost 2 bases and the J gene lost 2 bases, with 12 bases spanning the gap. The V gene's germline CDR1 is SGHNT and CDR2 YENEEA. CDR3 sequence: CASSLTGTGNTGELFF. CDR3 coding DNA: TGTGCCAGCAGCTTAACCGGGACGGGTAACACCGGGGAGCTGTTTTTT.

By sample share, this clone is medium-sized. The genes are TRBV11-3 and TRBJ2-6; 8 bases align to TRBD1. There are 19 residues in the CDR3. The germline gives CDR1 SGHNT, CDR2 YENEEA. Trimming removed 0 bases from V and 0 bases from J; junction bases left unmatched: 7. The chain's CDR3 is CASSLDRGQVPSGANVLTF. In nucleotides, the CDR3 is TGTGCCAGCAGCTTAGATCGGGGACAGGTCCCCTCTGGGGCCAACGTCCTGACTTTC.

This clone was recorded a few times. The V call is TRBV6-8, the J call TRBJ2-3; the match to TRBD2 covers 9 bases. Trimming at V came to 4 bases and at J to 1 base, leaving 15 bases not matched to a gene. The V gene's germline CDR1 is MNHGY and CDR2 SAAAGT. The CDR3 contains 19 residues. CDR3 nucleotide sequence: TGTGCCAGCAGTTCCCCAGTTTACGGTAGCGGGGGAGGCACAGATACGCAGTATTTT. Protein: CASSSPVYGSGGGTDTQYF.

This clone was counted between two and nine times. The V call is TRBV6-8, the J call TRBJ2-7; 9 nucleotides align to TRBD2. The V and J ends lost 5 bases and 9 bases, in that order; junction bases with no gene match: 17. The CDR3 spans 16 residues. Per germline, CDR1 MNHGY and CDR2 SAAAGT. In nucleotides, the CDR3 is TGTGCCAGCAGTGCTAGACTAGCGGACTACGATGGGGGGCAGTACGTC. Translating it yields CASSARLADYDGGQYV.

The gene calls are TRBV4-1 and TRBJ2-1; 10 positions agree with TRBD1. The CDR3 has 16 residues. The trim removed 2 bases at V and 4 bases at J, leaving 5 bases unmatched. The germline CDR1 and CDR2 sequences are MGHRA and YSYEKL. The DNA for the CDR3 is TGCGCCAGCAGCCAAAGGGACAGGGGATCTTACAATGAGCAGTTCTTC. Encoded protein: CASSQRDRGSYNEQFF.

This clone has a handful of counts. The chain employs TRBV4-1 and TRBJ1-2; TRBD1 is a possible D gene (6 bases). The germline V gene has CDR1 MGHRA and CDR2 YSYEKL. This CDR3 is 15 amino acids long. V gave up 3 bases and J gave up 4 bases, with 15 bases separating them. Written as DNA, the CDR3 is TGCGCCAGCAGCCACGCTTACGGGGGCTTCTATGGCTACACCTTC. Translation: CASSHAYGGFYGYTF.

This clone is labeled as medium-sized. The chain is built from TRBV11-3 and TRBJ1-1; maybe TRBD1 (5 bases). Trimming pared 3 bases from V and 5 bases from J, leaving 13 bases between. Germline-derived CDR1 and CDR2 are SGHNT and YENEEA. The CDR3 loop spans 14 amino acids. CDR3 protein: CASSFRAVRTEAFF. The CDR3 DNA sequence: TGTGCCAGCAGCTTCAGGGCGGTAAGGACTGAAGCTTTCTTT.